What follows are 32 T cell receptor beta chains derived from one specimen sequenced in a study of T-cell reconstitution after alpha-beta-depleted transplantation in children. The TCRbeta library was prepared with unique molecular identifiers. TCRdb reanalysed the PCR reads using MiXCR and keeps one entry per CDR3 protein. This table has fewer than 550,000 distinct CDR3 sequences, roughly 10% appearing once. The specimen comprised PBMCs from the stem cell graft donor, sampled from the stem cell graft. These receptors originate from a human donor who donated a stem cell graft to a child with acute myeloid leukemia.

The rearrangement uses TRBV20-1 and TRBJ1-1; D remains ambiguous. The length of the CDR3 is 13 residues. Trimming shortened V by 5 bases and J by 0 bases, and 10 bases separated the two germline ends. From germline, CDR1 is DFQATT and CDR2 SNEGSKA (reference sequence). CDR3: CSARDSMNTEAFF. The DNA for the CDR3 is TGCAGTGCTCGGGATAGCATGAACACTGAAGCTTTCTTT.

The chain combines TRBV6-1 with TRBJ2-7, with D possibly matching TRBD1 (5 bases). The CDR3 has 14 amino acids. Germline CDR1 reads MNHNS; CDR2 reads SASEGT. V was clipped by 6 bases and J by 5 bases, with 17 bases between them. CDR3 coding DNA: TGTGCCAGCAGACTAACCCGTGGGGCGAACGAGCAGTACTTC. Its translation: CASRLTRGANEQYF.

This clonotype was seen a handful of times. The chain joins TRBV24-1 to TRBJ2-2, with 8 bases aligning to TRBD1. V trimming: 7 bases; J trimming: 5 bases; junction bases outside the gene matches: 5. In germline, CDR1 is KGHDR, CDR2 SFDVKD. The length of the CDR3 is 14 residues. The CDR3 protein is CATRDREETGELFF. In nucleotides, the CDR3 is TGTGCCACCAGGGACAGGGAGGAGACCGGGGAGCTGTTTTTT.

Only a few counts were recorded for this clonotype. V and J are TRBV5-1 and TRBJ2-3; 13 positions match TRBD2. The CDR3 is 14 amino acids. The V gene end was trimmed by 4 bases and the J gene end by 6 bases; junction bases not matched to a gene: 2. Germline lookup yields CDR1 SGHRS and CDR2 YFSETQ. CDR3 residues: CASSPTSGRDTQYF. CDR3 coding DNA: TGCGCCAGCAGCCCGACTAGCGGGAGGGATACGCAGTATTTT.

This clonotype was seen repeatedly, ten times or more. The V and J genes are TRBV15 and TRBJ1-6; D ambiguous. V lost 1 base, J lost 8 bases, and 12 bases lay in between. The germline gives CDR1 LNHNV, CDR2 YYDKDF (reference sequence). The CDR3 spans 15 residues. The CDR3 DNA follows: TGTGCCACCAGCAGAGGGGTGGAGGCGTATTCACCCCTCCACTTT. This translates into CATSRGVEAYSPLHF.

The genes are TRBV4-3 and TRBJ2-1; 12 positions agree with TRBD2. Germline assignment: CDR1 LGHNA and CDR2 YSLEER. The CDR3 runs 13 residues. V shed 6 bases and J 8 bases; nucleotides not matched to a gene: 2. The DNA for the CDR3 is TGCGCCAGCAGTACTAGCGGGAGGTATGAGCAGTTCTTC. Translated: CASSTSGRYEQFF.

The V gene is TRBV6-1, the J gene TRBJ1-5; 11 nucleotides agree with TRBD1. The CDR3 has 17 residues. V shed 6 bases and J 6 bases; nucleotides not matched to a gene: 13. Germline V gene data show CDR1 as MNHNS and CDR2 as SASEGT. CDR3 region: CASRRTRTGGDGQPQHF. CDR3 DNA: TGTGCCAGCAGGCGAACTCGGACAGGGGGCGACGGTCAGCCCCAGCATTTT.

The rearrangement links TRBV14 to TRBJ2-1; D is unresolved. CDR1 and CDR2 (germline): SGHDN, FVKESK. The CDR3 covers 11 residues. Trimming cost V 0 bases and J 8 bases, with 2 bases left between them. CDR3 residues: CASSQDYEQFF. CDR3 nucleotides: TGTGCCAGCAGCCAAGATTATGAGCAGTTCTTC.

This clonotype has more than one count but fewer than ten. This sequence joins TRBV27 and TRBJ2-3; 12 bases fit TRBD2. The ends lost 4 bases at V and 7 bases at J; junction bases unmatched: 12. Germline V gene lookup returns CDR1 MNHEY and CDR2 SMNVEV (reference sequence). This CDR3 has 17 amino acids. This CDR3 reads CASSSIVASGGAYTQYF. The CDR3 region has the DNA TGTGCCAGCAGTTCCATTGTCGCTAGCGGGGGGGCGTATACGCAGTATTTT.

This chain uses TRBV6-1 with TRBJ1-5; no reliable D call. Trimming took 4 bases from V and 0 from J, leaving 10 bases between them. This CDR3 comprises 15 residues. Germline CDR1 and CDR2: MNHNS and SASEGT. The CDR3 region has the DNA TGTGCCAGCAGTGGGCAGTGGACTAGCAATCAGCCCCAGCATTTT. Amino acids: CASSGQWTSNQPQHF.

The genes are TRBV20-1 and TRBJ2-7; weak D call: TRBD1 (7 bases). In germline, CDR1 is DFQATT, CDR2 SNEGSKA (reference sequence). The germline V and J ends were trimmed by 1 base and 2 bases, with 15 bases remaining between them. The CDR3 is made up of 15 amino acids. The CDR3 region is CSARVWGDSTYEQYF. In nucleotides, the CDR3 is TGCAGTGCTAGAGTTTGGGGGGACAGCACCTACGAGCAGTACTTC.

Only a few counts were recorded for this clonotype. The chain's CDR3 is CASSSGAGSYNEQFF. CDR3 bases: TGTGCCAGCAGCTCAGGGGCGGGCTCCTACAATGAGCAGTTCTTC. The chain has TRBV28 and TRBJ2-1; D possibly corresponds to TRBD1 (6 bases). Germline V gene lookup returns CDR1 MDHEN and CDR2 SYDVKM. The V end lost 6 bases, the J end lost 0 bases, and 12 bases lay between the germline ends. This CDR3 has 15 residues.

In this sample, this clonotype turned up a few times. The chain couples TRBV20-1 to TRBJ2-7; D is unclear. Germline assignment: CDR1 DFQATT and CDR2 SNEGSKA (reference sequence). CDR3 length: 14 amino acids. V was shortened by 0 bases and J by 0 bases, with 9 bases between the two germline ends. The CDR3 coding sequence is TGCAGTGCTAGAGATTACAGCGCCTCCTACGAGCAGTACTTC. It translates to CSARDYSASYEQYF.

In DNA form, the CDR3 reads TGTGCCAGCAGTTCCAGGACTAGGGGAGAGACCCAGTACTTC. As protein: CASSSRTRGETQYF. The chain joins TRBV12-3 or TRBV12-4 to TRBJ2-5, with 7 bases aligning to TRBD2. J was trimmed by 4 bases and V by 4 bases; bases with no gene match: 6. The CDR3 has 14 residues.

This clonotype has a count of ten or more. The chain carries TRBV12-3 or TRBV12-4 and TRBJ1-5, with D unresolved. This CDR3 region has 12 residues. The V and J ends lost 5 bases and 2 bases respectively, with 4 bases between them. This CDR3 reads CASSQGNQPQHF. The CDR3, as DNA: TGTGCCAGCAGTCAGGGCAATCAGCCCCAGCATTTT.

This clonotype has more than one count but fewer than ten. V gene TRBV11-2 combines with J gene TRBJ2-3; weak D call: TRBD1 (6 bases). This CDR3 has 14 residues. The germline V and J ends were trimmed by 3 bases and 10 bases, with 17 bases remaining between them. Germline V gene lookup returns CDR1 SGHAT and CDR2 FQNNGV. In nucleotides, the CDR3 is TGTGCCAGCAGCTTTGAAACAGGGACCTCTGCGCAGTATTTT. It yields the protein CASSFETGTSAQYF.

This clonotype was seen only a few times. Compared with germline, one end of the junction differs, possibly owing to a read error. The chain is built from TRBV10-3 and TRBJ2-6, with 9 nucleotides matching TRBD1. This CDR3 has 18 residues. Germline V CDR1 and CDR2: ENHRY, SYGVKD. CDR3 sequence: CAISSGTGRLSGANGLTF. In nucleotides, the CDR3 is TGTGCCATCAGCTCGGGGACAGGGAGGCTCTCTGGGGCCAACGGCCTGACTTTC.

This clonotype was found a few times. For the CDR3, the DNA is TGTGCCAGCAGCTTAGAGCCGGAAGCGGACAAAGAGACCCAGTACTTC. Amino acid sequence: CASSLEPEADKETQYF. V is TRBV13 and J is TRBJ2-5, with D perhaps being TRBD1 or TRBD2 (5 bases each). CDR3 length: 16 residues. Germline lookup yields CDR1 PRHDT and CDR2 FYEKMQ (reference sequence). Trimming pared 1 base from V and 3 bases from J, leaving 15 bases between.

In its sample, this clonotype was seen a few times. The chain employs TRBV7-9 and TRBJ2-7, with TRBD1 matching 8 bases. The V gene's germline CDR1 is SEHNR and CDR2 FQNEAQ (reference sequence). CDR3 length: 12 residues. J gave up 5 bases and V 6 bases, and 3 bases lay outside the gene matches. The CDR3: CASRPTGDEQYF. Here the CDR3 DNA reads TGTGCCAGCAGACCGACAGGGGACGAGCAGTACTTC.

This clonotype was recorded once. The genes are TRBV7-9 and TRBJ2-5, with a weak D call TRBD2 (5 bases). Trimming removed 4 bases from V and 7 bases from J, with 13 bases in between. This CDR3 is built from 13 residues. In germline, CDR1 is SEHNR, CDR2 FQNEAQ (reference sequence). The CDR3: CASSSETGGTQYF. CDR3 bases: TGTGCCAGCAGCTCCGAGACCGGAGGGACCCAGTACTTC.

This chain links TRBV5-8 with TRBJ1-4; the D gene is possibly TRBD1 (5 bases). The germline CDR1 and CDR2 sequences are SGHTS and YDEGEE. Trimming removed 2 bases at V and 3 bases at J, with 11 bases between. The CDR3 has 15 amino acids. In DNA, the CDR3 is TGTGCCAGCAGCTTCTCCGGGGGGGCTAATGAAAAACTGTTTTTT. Translation gives CASSFSGGANEKLFF.

This clonotype has at least ten counts. This chain joins TRBV6-1 and TRBJ2-7, with D possibly being TRBD1 or TRBD2 (5 bases each). The V end lost 5 bases, the J end lost 0 bases, and 17 bases lay between the germline ends. Germline values: CDR1 MNHNS, CDR2 SASEGT. The CDR3 extends over 16 amino acids. CDR3 residues: CASSPPGPRSSYEQYV. CDR3 nucleotides: TGTGCCAGCAGTCCCCCGGGACCGAGGAGCTCCTACGAGCAGTACGTC.

This clonotype has at least ten counts. The chain uses TRBV6-5 and TRBJ2-1, with 8 bases lining up with TRBD2. V lost 2 bases, J lost 0 bases, and 0 bases stayed unmatched. CDR1 MNHEY and CDR2 SVGAGI come from the germline V gene. The CDR3 consists of 15 residues. The CDR3 region is CASSYSGSSYNEQFF. CDR3 nucleotide sequence: TGTGCCAGCAGTTACAGCGGGAGCTCCTACAATGAGCAGTTCTTC.

The sample holds many counts of this clonotype. The gene calls are TRBV10-3 and TRBJ2-7; the match to TRBD1 covers 8 bases. V trimming: 6 bases; J trimming: 4 bases; junction bases outside the gene matches: 2. The CDR3 covers 12 residues. Per germline, CDR1 ENHRY and CDR2 SYGVKD. The CDR3 spells CAIRTGEYEQYF. The CDR3 bases are TGTGCCATCAGGACAGGGGAGTACGAGCAGTACTTC.

A few counts support this clonotype. The chain employs TRBV5-1 and TRBJ1-2; 7 nucleotides line up with TRBD1. V trimming: 1 base; J trimming: 3 bases; junction bases outside the gene matches: 3. The V gene's germline CDR1 is SGHRS and CDR2 YFSETQ. This CDR3 spans 14 amino acids. Here the CDR3 DNA reads TGCGCCAGCAGCTTGTTAGGGACAGACTATGGCTACACCTTC. Translated: CASSLLGTDYGYTF.

The chain combines TRBV18 with TRBJ2-2; no clear D. CDR1 and CDR2 (germline): KGHSH, LQKENI. CDR3 length: 15 residues. Trimming took 3 bases from V and 1 from J, leaving 9 bases between them. The CDR3 loop reads CASSPSWENTGELFF. The CDR3 coding sequence is TGTGCCAGCTCACCTTCGTGGGAGAACACCGGGGAGCTGTTTTTT. Drawing the rest from reference TRBV18 and TRBJ2-2, the complete variable domain is NAGVMQNPRHLVRRRGQEARLRCSPMKGHSHVYWYRQLPEEGLKFMVYLQKENIIDESGMPKERFSAEFPKEGPSILRIQQVVRGDSAAYFCASSPSWENTGELFFGEGSRLTVL.

V usage is TRBV7-9 and J usage is TRBJ2-5, with 8 bases matching TRBD1. The CDR3 spans 16 residues. CDR1 and CDR2 (germline): SEHNR, FQNEAQ (reference sequence). J gave up 2 bases and V 0 bases, and 5 bases lay outside the gene matches. CDR3 amino acids: CASSLAGTGKQETQYF. DNA of the CDR3: TGTGCCAGCAGCTTAGCTGGGACAGGAAAACAAGAGACCCAGTACTTC.

This clonotype appeared a few times. The chain joins TRBV5-5 to TRBJ2-7, with 7 nucleotides matching TRBD1. V shed 4 bases, J shed 4 bases, and the junction held 17 bases outside the gene matches. This CDR3 has 17 residues. Looked up from germline, CDR1 is SGHKS and CDR2 is YYEKEE (reference sequence). The CDR3 region has the DNA TGTGCCAGCAGCCCGCGAGAAGGGGGCAACCTTGGGTACGAGCAGTACGTC. This encodes CASSPREGGNLGYEQYV.

V is TRBV20-1 and J is TRBJ2-1, with TRBD1 matching over 8 bases. V lost 6 bases and J lost 9; bases outside the gene matches: 10. This CDR3 comprises 13 residues. Germline V gene data show CDR1 as DFQATT and CDR2 as SNEGSKA (reference sequence). In nucleotides, the CDR3 is TGCAGTGCCCCGGACAGGGTGGGGGGTGAGCAGTTCTTC. The encoded protein is CSAPDRVGGEQFF.

This clonotype was found many times. V is TRBV12-3 or TRBV12-4 and J is TRBJ1-5; D perhaps matches TRBD1 (5 bases). The CDR3 loop spans 14 amino acids. V was clipped by 7 bases and J by 1 base, with 11 bases between them. As DNA, the CDR3 is TGTGCCAGCACCAGCCGGGACAGCAATCAGCCCCAGCATTTT. Protein: CASTSRDSNQPQHF.

The genes are TRBV7-8 and TRBJ1-5; the D gene is possibly TRBD1 (6 bases). V lost 3 bases to trimming and J lost 4 bases, with 16 bases between them. The germline V gene encodes CDR1 SGHVS and CDR2 FQNEAQ. The CDR3 contains 16 residues. The DNA of the CDR3 is TGTGCCAGCAGCTTCACTTCCATACAGGGAAATCAGCCCCAGCATTTT. It specifies CASSFTSIQGNQPQHF.

This clonotype was counted ten times or more. CDR3 loop: CASSLVSNQPQHF. CDR3 coding DNA: TGTGCCAGCAGCTTGGTCAGCAATCAGCCCCAGCATTTT. The rearrangement uses TRBV5-5 and TRBJ1-5; D gene unclear. Trimming stripped 0 bases from V and 1 base from J, with 2 bases between. The CDR3 is 13 amino acids. Per the germline V gene, CDR1 is SGHKS and CDR2 is YYEKEE (reference sequence). The complete variable domain, with remaining parts taken from reference TRBV5-5 and TRBJ1-5, reads DAGVTQSPTHLIKTRGQQVTLRCSPISGHKSVSWYQQVLGQGPQFIFQYYEKEERGRGNFPDRFSARQFPNYSSELNVNALLLGDSALYLCASSLVSNQPQHFGDGTRLSIL.